This T cell receptor (beta chain) originates from a study of blood T cell repertoires in COVID-19. In the study overall: Both acute and convalescent COVID-19 samples were obtained from the United States, Italy and Spain. Sources were T cells, B-cell-depleted T cells, or PBMCs; the material itself was cDNA or gDNA.

Original methodology: Estimation of nucleated cell counts relied on the amplification of reference gene primers. Sequencing was performed with immunoSEQ multiplex PCR; in TCRdb, only in-frame clones are kept and a portion is missing. D and trimming come from the DNA, and the V and J calls and clone size come from that table. The sample shows 70,000 to 95,000 clones, about 81% of them seen only once. CDR3 size: 14 residues. V trimming: 2 bases; J trimming: 4 bases; junction bases outside the gene matches: 4. CDR1 is MNHEY, CDR2 SVGAGI, per germline. Sequencing used peripheral blood. This clonotype was obtained from a human donor in a cohort sampled during active COVID-19. The rearrangement links TRBV6-5 to TRBJ1-1; 7 positions match TRBD1. CDR3 protein: CASSYGGGGTEAFF. The CDR3 DNA follows: TGTGCCAGCAGTTACGGAGGGGGCGGCACTGAAGCTTTCTTT.